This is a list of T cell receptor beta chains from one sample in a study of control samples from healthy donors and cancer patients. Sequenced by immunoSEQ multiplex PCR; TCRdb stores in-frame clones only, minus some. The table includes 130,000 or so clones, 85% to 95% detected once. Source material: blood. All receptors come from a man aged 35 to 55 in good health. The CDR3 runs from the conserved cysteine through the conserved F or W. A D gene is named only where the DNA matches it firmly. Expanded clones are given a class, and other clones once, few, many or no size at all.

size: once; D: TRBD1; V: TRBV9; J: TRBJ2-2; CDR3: CASSVGDRGAANTGELFF; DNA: TGTGCCAGCAGCGTAGGGGACAGGGGCGCCGCGAACACCGGGGAGCTGTTTTTT
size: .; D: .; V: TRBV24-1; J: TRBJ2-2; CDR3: CATSTGHTGELFF; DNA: TGTGCCACCAGTACAGGGCACACCGGGGAGCTGTTTTTT
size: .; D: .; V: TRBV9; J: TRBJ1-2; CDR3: CASSVVSSPVDRMGRGYGYTF; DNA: TGTGCCAGCAGCGTAGTATCCTCCCCTGTCGACAGGATGGGTCGGGGCTATGGCTACACCTTC
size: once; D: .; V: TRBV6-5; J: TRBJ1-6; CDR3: CASILRGSSPLHF; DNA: TGTGCCAGCATCCTGCGGGGGTCTTCACCCCTCCACTTT
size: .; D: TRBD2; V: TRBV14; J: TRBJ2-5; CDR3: CASSQERKWGLAASWGQETQYF; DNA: TGTGCCAGCAGCCAGGAACGAAAATGGGGACTAGCGGCCTCCTGGGGCCAAGAGACCCAGTACTTC
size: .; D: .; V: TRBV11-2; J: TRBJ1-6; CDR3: CASSLSQANSPLHF; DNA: TGTGCCAGCAGCTTGTCGCAGGCGAATTCACCCCTCCACTTT
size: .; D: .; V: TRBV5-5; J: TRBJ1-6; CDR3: CASSLNHTPGMDSPLHF; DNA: TGTGCCAGCAGCCTCAATCATACCCCAGGGATGGACTCACCCCTCCACTTT
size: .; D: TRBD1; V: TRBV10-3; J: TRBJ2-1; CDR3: CAISRGTDSYNEQFF; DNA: TGTGCCATCAGTAGGGGGACAGATTCCTACAATGAGCAGTTCTTC
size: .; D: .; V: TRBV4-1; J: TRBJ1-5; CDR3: CASSPLAGENQPQHF; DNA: TGCGCCAGCAGCCCCCTGGCAGGAGAGAATCAGCCCCAGCATTTT
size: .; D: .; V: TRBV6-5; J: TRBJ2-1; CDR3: CASNRVGNEQFF; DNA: TGTGCCAGCAACAGGGTTGGTAATGAGCAGTTCTTC
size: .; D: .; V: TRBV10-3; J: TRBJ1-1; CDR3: CAISRVGDAEAFF; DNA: TGTGCCATCAGCCGCGTGGGGGACGCTGAAGCTTTCTTT
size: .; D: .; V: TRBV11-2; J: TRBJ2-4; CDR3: CASSPRAIRIAKNIQYF; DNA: TGTGCCAGCAGCCCACGGGCCATACGGATAGCCAAAAACATTCAGTACTTC
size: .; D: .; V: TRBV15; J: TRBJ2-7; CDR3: CATSRDKGNYEQYF; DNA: TGTGCCACCAGCAGAGATAAGGGGAACTACGAGCAGTACTTC
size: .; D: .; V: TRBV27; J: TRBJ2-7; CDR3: CASSFLQGTYEQYF; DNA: TGTGCCAGCAGTTTCTTACAGGGAACCTACGAGCAGTACTTC
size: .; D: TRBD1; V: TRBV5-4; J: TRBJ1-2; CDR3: CASSRGWAGGAYGYTF; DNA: TGTGCCAGCAGCAGGGGATGGGCAGGGGGTGCCTATGGCTACACCTTC
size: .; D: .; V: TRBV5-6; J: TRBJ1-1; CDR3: CASTPPMGPAEAFF; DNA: TGTGCCAGCACACCCCCCATGGGGCCCGCTGAAGCTTTCTTT
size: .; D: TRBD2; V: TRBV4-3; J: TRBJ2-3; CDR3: CASSQDMTSGGKNF; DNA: TGCGCCAGCAGCCAAGATATGACTAGCGGGGGTAAGAATTTT
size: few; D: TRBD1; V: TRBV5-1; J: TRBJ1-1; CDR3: CASSLRTGDTEAFF; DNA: TGCGCCAGCAGCTTGAGGACAGGGGACACTGAAGCTTTCTTT
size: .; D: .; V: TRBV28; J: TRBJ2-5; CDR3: CASSLGETQYF; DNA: TGTGCCAGCAGTTTGGGAGAGACCCAGTACTTC
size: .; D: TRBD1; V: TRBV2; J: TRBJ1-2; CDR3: CASTTGDAYGYTF; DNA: TGTGCCAGCACAACAGGGGACGCCTATGGCTACACCTTC
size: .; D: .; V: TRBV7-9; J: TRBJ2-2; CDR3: CASSRGQRTGELFF; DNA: TGTGCCAGCAGCCGCGGACAGAGGACCGGGGAGCTGTTTTTT
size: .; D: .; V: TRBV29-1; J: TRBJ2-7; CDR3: CSVPLGRTYEQYF; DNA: TGCAGCGTTCCCCTAGGGAGGACCTACGAGCAGTACTTC
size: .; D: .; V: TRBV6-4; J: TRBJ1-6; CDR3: CASSPQSSPNSFLTLHF; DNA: TGTGCCAGCAGCCCTCAGTCGTCCCCTAATTCGTTTTTGACCCTCCACTTT
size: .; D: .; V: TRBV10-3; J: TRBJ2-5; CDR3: CAISDGGGETQYF; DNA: TGTGCCATCAGTGATGGCGGCGGGGAGACCCAGTACTTC
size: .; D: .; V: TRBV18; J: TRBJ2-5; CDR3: CASSPGSQETQYF; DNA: TGTGCCAGCTCACCAGGCAGCCAAGAGACCCAGTACTTC
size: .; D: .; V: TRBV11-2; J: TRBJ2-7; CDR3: CASSPAPRDEQYF; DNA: TGTGCCAGCAGCCCGGCCCCCAGGGACGAGCAGTACTTC
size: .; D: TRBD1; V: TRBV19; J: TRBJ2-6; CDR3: CASKSPGGQGSGANVLTF; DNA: TGTGCCAGTAAATCCCCCGGGGGACAGGGCTCTGGGGCCAACGTCCTGACTTTC